This T cell receptor (beta chain) was identified in a study of T-cell reconstitution after alpha-beta-depleted transplantation in children. Library preparation (for TCRbeta) was performed with unique molecular identifiers. TCRdb used MiXCR to reprocess the PCR reads, holding one entry per CDR3 protein. The sample gives approximately 500,000 distinct CDR3 sequences, 10% to 13% of which show up once; around 2% is in the top ten. This clonotype appeared many times. The sequence was collected from a child aged 2-15 years with inherited bone marrow failure, due to receive a stem cell transplant. This specimen was PBMCs, taken before TCRalphabeta/CD19-depleted stem cell transplant.

CDR3 sequence reads: CASSGRQHSYNEQFF. The CDR3 nucleotides are TGTGCCAGCAGCGGACGACAGCACTCCTACAATGAGCAGTTCTTC. This chain uses TRBV7-9 with TRBJ2-1; tentative D call: TRBD1 (5 bases). The V end was cut by 5 bases, the J end by 0 bases, with 11 bases between. CDR1 and CDR2 from the germline V gene are SEHNR and FQNEAQ (reference sequence). This CDR3 is 15 amino acids long.